These 21 T cell receptor beta chains share one sample of origin, sequenced in a study of T-cell reconstitution after alpha-beta-depleted transplantation in children. Construction of the TCRbeta library involved unique molecular identifiers. TCRdb fed the PCR reads into MiXCR, producing one record per CDR3 protein. Of about 250,000 distinct CDR3 sequences in the sample, about 24% were seen once. The specimen comprised PBMCs, mostly from graft donor cells, sampled 360 days after TCRalphabeta/CD19-depleted stem cell transplant. The receptors stem from a female patient aged 2-15 years who had a stem cell transplant for congenital amegakaryocytic thrombocytopenia, so the T cells may come from the graft donor.

The J gene is TRBJ2-2, the V gene TRBV7-2; 11 nucleotides line up with TRBD2. The CDR3 contains 17 residues. Unmatched junction bases numbered 12, after V lost 5 bases and J lost 7 bases. CDR1 and CDR2 from the germline V gene are SGHTA and FQGNSA. This CDR3 is CASSRQRLAGPVGELFF. DNA of the CDR3: TGTGCCAGCAGCCGACAGAGACTAGCGGGACCCGTCGGGGAGCTGTTTTTT. Full variable domain (remainder filled in from reference TRBV7-2 and TRBJ2-2): GAGVSQSPSNKVTEKGKDVELRCDPISGHTALYWYRQSLGQGLEFLIYFQGNSAPDKSGLPSDRFSAERTGGSVSTLTIQRTQQEDSAVYLCASSRQRLAGPVGELFFGEGSRLTVL.

The chain recombines TRBV28 with TRBJ2-2, with TRBD1 identical over 7 bases. There are 18 residues in the CDR3. Germline CDR1 and CDR2: MDHEN and SYDVKM. V lost 4 bases to trimming and J lost 6 bases; unmatched junction nucleotides: 17. The CDR3 DNA sequence: TGTGCCAGCAGTTCATCTTTTTTGGACAGGCTCGAGGCCGGGGAGCTGTTTTTT. Protein sequence: CASSSSFLDRLEAGELFF.

This clonotype has just a few counts. The V and J genes are TRBV5-1 and TRBJ1-1; D ambiguous. Germline CDR1 and CDR2: SGHRS and YFSETQ. The CDR3 has 12 residues. Trimming shortened V by 0 bases and J by 7 bases, and 7 bases separated the two germline ends. Here the CDR3 DNA reads TGCGCCAGCAGCTTGGCGGGGATTGAAGCTTTCTTT. Translated, it gives CASSLAGIEAFF.

A remark on this clonotype: A read error may explain this, as a much larger clone is one base away. V gene TRBV12-3 or TRBV12-4 combines with J gene TRBJ2-4, with D perhaps TRBD1 (6 bases). CDR3 length: 16 amino acids. V shed 5 bases and J shed 7 bases, with 21 bases lying between them. The CDR3 nucleotides read TGTGCCAGCAGTGGTTCCGTGACAGGACTTCGGAACATTCAGTACTTC. Translated: CASSGSVTGLRNIQYF.

In this sample, this clonotype turned up a few times. One end of the junction varies from germline; a read error may be responsible. The chain carries TRBV20-1 and TRBJ1-5, with D unclear. The CDR3 loop spans 15 amino acids. The germline CDR1 and CDR2 sequences are DFQATT and SNEGSKA (reference sequence). The CDR3 DNA reads TGCAGTGCTAGAGTTCTACCGCTGCTCAATCAACCCCAGCATTTT. This sequence encodes CSARVLPLLNQPQHF.

The chain is built from TRBV5-1 and TRBJ1-1; 7 bases match TRBD1. Germline-derived CDR1 and CDR2 are SGHRS and YFSETQ. Losses at the gene ends were 0 bases for V and 3 bases for J; bases not matched to a gene: 5. The CDR3 loop spans 15 amino acids. As DNA, the CDR3 is TGCGCCAGCAGCTTGGGAAGGGGGCAGGACACTGAAGCTTTCTTT. Its protein is CASSLGRGQDTEAFF.

This clonotype was detected a few times. The J gene is TRBJ2-2, the V gene TRBV6-2 or TRBV6-3; no definite D call. The germline gives CDR1 MNHEY, CDR2 SVGEGT. Trimming cost V 2 bases and J 0 bases, with 16 bases left between them. This CDR3 spans 18 amino acids. The CDR3 reads CASSYGLARHSNTGELFF. In nucleotides, the CDR3 is TGTGCCAGCAGTTACGGATTGGCGAGGCACTCGAACACCGGGGAGCTGTTTTTT.

This clonotype showed up just a few times. V and J are TRBV5-1 and TRBJ2-5, with unresolved D. Trimming shortened V by 7 bases and J by 2 bases, and 9 bases separated the two germline ends. This CDR3 is built from 12 residues. Per the germline V gene, CDR1 is SGHRS and CDR2 is YFSETQ. The CDR3 loop is CASGDTQETQYF. The CDR3 DNA reads as TGCGCCAGCGGTGACACACAAGAGACCCAGTACTTC.

This clonotype was seen more than once but under ten times. The CDR3 sequence is CASSPRLAGGTEQFF. DNA for the CDR3: TGTGCCAGCAGTCCCAGACTAGCGGGAGGGACGGAGCAGTTCTTC. The chain recombines TRBV27 with TRBJ2-1, with 14 bases matching TRBD2. The CDR3 is 15 residues long. Germline CDR1 is MNHEY and CDR2 is SMNVEV (reference sequence). Trimming removed 5 bases from V and 10 bases from J; junction bases left unmatched: 7.

The chain carries TRBV20-1 and TRBJ2-5; D is perhaps TRBD1 (7 bases). Germline V lookup: CDR1 DFQATT, CDR2 SNEGSKA (reference sequence). Trimming shortened V by 5 bases and J by 2 bases, and 9 bases separated the two germline ends. This CDR3 has 12 amino acids. The CDR3, as DNA: TGCAGTGCTGCGGGACAGCAAGAGACCCAGTACTTC. Translated, it gives CSAAGQQETQYF.

This clonotype was seen many times. The chain employs TRBV20-1 and TRBJ2-1, with D tentatively TRBD2 (7 bases). Deletions cut 1 base from V and 8 bases from J, with 18 bases between. The germline V gene encodes CDR1 DFQATT and CDR2 SNEGSKA (reference sequence). This CDR3 is built from 15 residues. This CDR3 is CSARAGGGSGDEQFF. CDR3 DNA sequence: TGCAGTGCTAGAGCGGGGGGCGGGAGTGGCGATGAGCAGTTCTTC.

This clonotype was found a few times. The J gene is TRBJ2-3, the V gene TRBV2; 11 bases fit TRBD2. Per germline, CDR1 SNHLY and CDR2 FYNNEI. The J segment lost 6 bases and the V segment lost 8 bases, leaving 7 bases of the junction unmatched. CDR3 length equals 14 residues. The CDR3 sequence is CASRLAGGVDTQYF. CDR3 DNA sequence: TGTGCCAGCCGGCTAGCGGGGGGAGTGGATACGCAGTATTTT.

This clonotype was seen a few times. The chain links TRBV7-9 to TRBJ1-4; D perhaps matches TRBD1 (5 bases). The germline V and J ends were trimmed by 2 bases and 10 bases, with 8 bases remaining between them. This CDR3 contains 12 residues. Germline CDR1 reads SEHNR; CDR2 reads FQNEAQ (reference sequence). In DNA, the CDR3 is TGTGCCAGCAGCTTATTCGACAGAAAACTGTTTTTT. Translated: CASSLFDRKLFF.

This chain joins TRBV24-1 and TRBJ2-3; 7 bases are shared with TRBD1. The CDR3 sequence is 15 residues long. CDR1 is KGHDR, CDR2 SFDVKD, per germline. V was pared by 4 bases and J by 2 bases, with 5 bases of the junction left unmatched. The CDR3 protein is CATSDGTAITDTQYF. The CDR3 DNA reads TGTGCCACCAGTGACGGGACAGCCATCACAGATACGCAGTATTTT.

The chain uses TRBV10-3 and TRBJ1-1; D call uncertain. Trimming removed 7 bases at V and 4 bases at J, with 10 bases between. Germline CDR1 is ENHRY and CDR2 is SYGVKD. The CDR3 loop spans 12 amino acids. This CDR3 is CAIKGPGTEAFF. CDR3 nucleotide sequence: TGTGCCATCAAAGGGCCGGGCACTGAAGCTTTCTTT.

This sequence joins TRBV7-9 and TRBJ2-7; D is unclear. V lost 2 bases, J lost 1 base, and 3 bases lay in between. The CDR3 contains 12 residues. Germline-derived CDR1 and CDR2 are SEHNR and FQNEAQ (reference sequence). DNA of the CDR3: TGTGCCAGCAGCTTAAAGTCCTACGAGCAGTACTTC. Translating gives CASSLKSYEQYF.

This clonotype occurred a few times. This chain links TRBV19 with TRBJ2-7; 8 nucleotides align to TRBD1. The length of the CDR3 is 15 residues. Germline CDR1 and CDR2: LNHDA and SQIVND (reference sequence). Trimming removed 4 bases from V and 0 bases from J; junction bases left unmatched: 5. CDR3 sequence reads: CASSNGQGSSYEQYF. The CDR3 nucleotides read TGTGCCAGTAGTAACGGACAGGGAAGCTCCTACGAGCAGTACTTC.

The chain combines TRBV18 with TRBJ1-4; D may be TRBD1 (6 bases). V gave up 4 bases and J gave up 8 bases, with 17 bases separating them. Per germline, CDR1 KGHSH and CDR2 LQKENI. The CDR3 extends over 15 amino acids. The CDR3 sequence: CASSQDSGRMEKLFF. The CDR3 DNA sequence: TGTGCCAGCTCACAGGACAGCGGGCGGATGGAAAAACTGTTTTTT.

This chain links TRBV12-3 or TRBV12-4 with TRBJ2-2; 7 bases match TRBD1. Trimming removed 6 bases from V and 4 bases from J; junction bases left unmatched: 5. The CDR3 spans 14 residues. DNA for the CDR3: TGTGCCAGCAGGTACCGGGACAGCACCGGGGAGCTGTTTTTT. As protein: CASRYRDSTGELFF.

The chain employs TRBV5-1 and TRBJ2-3, with D tentatively TRBD1 (6 bases). Germline V gene sequence: CDR1 SGHRS, CDR2 YFSETQ. V was pared by 3 bases and J by 2 bases, with 10 bases between. This CDR3 spans 14 amino acids. The CDR3 region is CASSSGQLTDTQYF. The CDR3 DNA sequence: TGCGCCAGCAGCTCCGGACAGCTCACAGATACGCAGTATTTT.

A few counts support this clonotype. The rearrangement joins TRBV28 to TRBJ2-7; 7 positions agree with TRBD1. The CDR3 length is 14 residues. Germline loops: CDR1 MDHEN, CDR2 SYDVKM. V shed 8 bases, J shed 2 bases, and the junction held 9 bases outside the gene matches. For the CDR3, the DNA is TGTGCCAGCCAAGACAGGGAACAGGCCTACGAGCAGTACTTC. Protein sequence: CASQDREQAYEQYF.